This note documents a single T cell receptor (beta chain) sequence. Distinct nucleotide sequences in the sample also encode this CDR3. This entry is derived from a study of shared clonotypes between healthy human individuals. Positive CCR7 selection of CD45RO-negative cells yielded the naive CD8 cells, and terminally differentiated effector memory CD45RA+ cells were excluded. Some clones are missing from TCRdb's copy, which holds only in-frame ones; the method was immunoSEQ multiplex PCR. This table has some 1,900,000 clones, approximately 94% appearing once. The CDR3 sequence is 14 residues long. CDR1 and CDR2 from the germline V gene are SEHNR and FQNEAQ (reference sequence). V shed 5 bases, J shed 0 bases, and the junction held 2 bases outside the gene matches.

The V call is TRBV7-9, the J call TRBJ1-2, with 8 nucleotides matching TRBD1. The clonotype originates from a man between 18 and 35 years old in good health. The sample comprised naive CD8+ T cells sorted from blood. The CDR3 is CASSLGQANYGYTF. The DNA for the CDR3 is TGTGCCAGCAGCCTGGGACAGGCTAACTATGGCTACACCTTC.